These T cell receptor beta chains were read from a single sample in a study of persistence of HIV-infected CD4 T cells. This table comes from immunoSEQ multiplex PCR, and its TCRdb copy is limited to in-frame clones, with some not included. Counted here are about 47,000 clones, approximately 89% occurring once; the ten biggest clones make up less than 2%. No antigen has been assigned to these receptors. The sequenced sample was CD4+ T cells sorted from PBMCs after 18-hour stimulation, obtained from a patient who received antiretroviral therapy. The receptors shown here come from an adult man with HIV who was CMV-seropositive. Each CDR3 is given with its conserved first and last residue. The order of the fields is J gene, clone size, V gene, D gene, CDR3 protein, CDR3 DNA. D genes are given only for firm matches. Not every row has a clone size; where given, it reads once, few, many or a size class.

>TRBJ2-7|.|TRBV28|TRBD1
CASSLSGTGQYEQYF
TGTGCCAGCAGCCTCTCCGGGACAGGTCAATACGAGCAGTACTTC
>TRBJ2-1|.|TRBV6-5|TRBD1
CASSPRGWSYNEQFF
TGTGCCAGCAGCCCCAGGGGGTGGTCCTACAATGAGCAGTTCTTC
>TRBJ2-4|.|TRBV18|TRBD1
CASSPLAGGKNIQYF
TGTGCCAGCTCACCCCTGGCAGGGGGAAAAAACATTCAGTACTTC
>TRBJ1-1|.|TRBV27|.
CASSPGQRNLNTEAFF
TGTGCCAGCAGTCCCGGACAGCGTAACTTGAACACTGAAGCTTTCTTT
>TRBJ2-7|.|TRBV29-1|TRBD1
CSVTGGYEQYF
TGCAGCGTGACAGGGGGCTACGAGCAGTACTTC
>TRBJ1-1|.|TRBV6-5|TRBD1
CASSYRTGGWNTEAFF
TGTGCCAGCAGTTATCGGACAGGGGGCTGGAACACTGAAGCTTTCTTT
>TRBJ2-6|once|TRBV7-8|.
CASSPPGSSLSFAF
TGTGCCAGCAGCCCCCCTGGGTCTAGCCTATCGTTTGCTTTC
>TRBJ1-2|.|TRBV7-9|.
CASSLVGEVPFYGYTF
TGTGCCAGCAGCTTAGTGGGAGAGGTTCCATTCTATGGCTACACCTTC
>TRBJ1-1|.|TRBV25-1|.
CASSEGGRTEAFF
TGTGCCAGCAGTGAAGGAGGGAGGACTGAAGCTTTCTTT
>TRBJ2-2|.|TRBV25-1|.
CASKRVTADGGELFF
TGTGCCAGCAAGAGGGTTACGGCGGACGGCGGGGAGCTGTTTTTT